The next 6 T cell receptor beta chains were all read from a single sample in a study of shared clonotypes between healthy human individuals. TCRdb keeps only in-frame clones here, not all; method: immunoSEQ multiplex PCR. Of 2.3 million or so clones listed, about 92% are singletons. The sample was naive CD4+ T cells from PBMCs. Subset described: CD45RA+ positively selected. The receptors were gathered from a man between 18 and 29 years old in good health. Some clones in this sample may be carry-over from other donors' samples.

The rearrangement links TRBV5-1 to TRBJ1-1; D unresolved. This CDR3 region has 14 residues. Germline CDR1 and CDR2: SGHRS and YFSETQ. Trimming removed 2 bases from V and 2 bases from J, with 10 bases in between. CDR3 in amino acids: CASSFAPENTEAFF. CDR3 in DNA: TGCGCCAGCAGCTTCGCGCCAGAAAACACTGAAGCTTTCTTT.

The J gene is TRBJ1-4, the V gene TRBV9; perhaps TRBD1 as D (6 bases). Germline lookup yields CDR1 SGDLS and CDR2 YYNGEE. The V gene lost 2 bases and the J gene lost 6 bases, with 14 bases spanning the gap. CDR3 size: 15 residues. The CDR3 DNA is TGTGCCAGCAGCGTTGCAGGGGAGGGGTATGAAAAACTGTTTTTT. Its translation: CASSVAGEGYEKLFF.

V gene TRBV9 combines with J gene TRBJ1-2; 7 bases align to TRBD1. This CDR3 is built from 15 residues. In germline, CDR1 is SGDLS, CDR2 YYNGEE. V lost 4 bases and J lost 4; bases outside the gene matches: 10. CDR3 DNA sequence: TGTGCCAGCAGCAAGACCGGGACAGCTTCCTATGGCTACACCTTC. It translates to CASSKTGTASYGYTF.

Note on this clone: The sample holds other DNA sequences that translate to the same CDR3. The rearrangement joins TRBV6-6 to TRBJ2-5; possible D gene TRBD1, 6 bases. This CDR3 contains 14 residues. V lost 4 bases and J lost 1, with 10 bases in between. The germline CDR1 and CDR2 sequences are MNHNY and SVGAGI (reference sequence). Here the CDR3 reads CASSLDSPQETQYF. CDR3 sequence (DNA): TGTGCCAGCAGTTTGGACAGTCCCCAAGAGACCCAGTACTTC.

Concerning this clone itself: Other DNA sequences from this sample encode an identical CDR3 as well. CDR3 in amino acids: CASSLNRGLGNEQFF. CDR3 nucleotides: TGTGCCAGCAGCCTCAACAGGGGGCTCGGTAATGAGCAGTTCTTC. The genes are TRBV6-5 and TRBJ2-1, with TRBD1 matching over 9 bases. The CDR3 consists of 15 residues. Germline V gene sequence: CDR1 MNHEY, CDR2 SVGAGI. V shed 6 bases and J 7 bases; nucleotides not matched to a gene: 10.

This chain uses TRBV27 with TRBJ2-1; D is perhaps TRBD1 (6 bases). The germline V gene has CDR1 MNHEY and CDR2 SMNVEV (reference sequence). The CDR3 length is 14 residues. Trimming left V 4 bases short and J 3 bases short, with 10 bases between. The CDR3 loop reads CASSWDTRYNEQFF. The CDR3 nucleotides are TGTGCCAGCAGTTGGGACACGCGCTACAATGAGCAGTTCTTC.